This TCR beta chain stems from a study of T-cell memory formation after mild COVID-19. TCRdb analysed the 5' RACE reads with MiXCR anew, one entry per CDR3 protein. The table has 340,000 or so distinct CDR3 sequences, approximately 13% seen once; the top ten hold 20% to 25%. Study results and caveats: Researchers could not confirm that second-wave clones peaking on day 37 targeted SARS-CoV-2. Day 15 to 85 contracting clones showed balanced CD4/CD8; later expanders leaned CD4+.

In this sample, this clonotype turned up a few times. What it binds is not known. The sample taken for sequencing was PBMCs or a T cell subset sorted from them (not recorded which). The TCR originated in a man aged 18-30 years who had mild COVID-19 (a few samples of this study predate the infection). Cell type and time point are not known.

CDR3 sequence reads: CASSQGLAGGLTQYF. For the CDR3, the DNA is TGCGCCAGCAGCCAGGGACTAGCGGGGGGACTCACGCAGTATTTT. This chain uses TRBV4-3 with TRBJ2-3; TRBD2 agrees at 15 bases. With 3 bases clipped from V and 9 bases from J, the junction kept 4 bases outside the gene matches. The CDR3 covers 15 residues. Germline CDR1 and CDR2: LGHNA and YSLEER.